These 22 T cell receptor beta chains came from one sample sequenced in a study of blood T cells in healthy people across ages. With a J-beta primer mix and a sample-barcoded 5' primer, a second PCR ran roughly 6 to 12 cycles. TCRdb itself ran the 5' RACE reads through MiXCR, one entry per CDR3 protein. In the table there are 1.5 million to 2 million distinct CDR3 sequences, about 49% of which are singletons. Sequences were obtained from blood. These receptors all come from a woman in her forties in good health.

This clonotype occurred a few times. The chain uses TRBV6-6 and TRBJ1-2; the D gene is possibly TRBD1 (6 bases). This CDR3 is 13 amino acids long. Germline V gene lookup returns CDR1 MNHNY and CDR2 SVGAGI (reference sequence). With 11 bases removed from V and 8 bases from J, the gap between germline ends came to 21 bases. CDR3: CAGSTGLDFGYTF. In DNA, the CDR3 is TGTGCCGGATCTACAGGGTTGGATTTCGGCTACACCTTC.

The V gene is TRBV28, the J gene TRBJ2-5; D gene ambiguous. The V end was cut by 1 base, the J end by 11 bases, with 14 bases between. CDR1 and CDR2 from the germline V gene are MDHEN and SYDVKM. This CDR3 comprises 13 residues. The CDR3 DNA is TGTGCCAGCAGTTTATTGCCGGTCAATGAGCAGTACTTC. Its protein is CASSLLPVNEQYF.

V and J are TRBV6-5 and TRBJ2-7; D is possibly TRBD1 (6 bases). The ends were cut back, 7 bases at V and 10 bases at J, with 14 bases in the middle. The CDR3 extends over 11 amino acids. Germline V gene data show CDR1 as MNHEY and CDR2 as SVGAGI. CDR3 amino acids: CASTSMGAQYF. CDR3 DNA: TGTGCCAGCACTAGCATGGGGGCCCAGTACTTC.

DNA for the CDR3: TGTGCCAGCTCACCCCCGGGACAGCCTAACAATGAGCAGTTCTTC. Its protein product is CASSPPGQPNNEQFF. The V gene is TRBV18, the J gene TRBJ2-1; 7 bases match TRBD1. This CDR3 has 15 amino acids. Germline V gene data show CDR1 as KGHSH and CDR2 as LQKENI. J gave up 5 bases and V 3 bases, and 7 bases lay outside the gene matches. Supplemented by reference TRBV18 and TRBJ2-1, the full variable domain reads NAGVMQNPRHLVRRRGQEARLRCSPMKGHSHVYWYRQLPEEGLKFMVYLQKENIIDESGMPKERFSAEFPKEGPSILRIQQVVRGDSAAYFCASSPPGQPNNEQFFGPGTRLTVL.

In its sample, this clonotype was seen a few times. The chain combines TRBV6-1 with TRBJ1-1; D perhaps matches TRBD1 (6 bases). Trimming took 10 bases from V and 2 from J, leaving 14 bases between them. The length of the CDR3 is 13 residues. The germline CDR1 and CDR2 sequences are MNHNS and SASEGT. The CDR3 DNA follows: TGTGCCACAACAGGGCTTTCTAACACTGAAGCTTTCTTT. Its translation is CATTGLSNTEAFF.

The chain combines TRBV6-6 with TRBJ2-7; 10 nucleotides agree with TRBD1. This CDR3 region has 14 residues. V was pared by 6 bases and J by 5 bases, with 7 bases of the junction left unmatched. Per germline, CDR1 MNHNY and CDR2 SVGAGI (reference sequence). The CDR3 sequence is CASRPGQGSHEQYF. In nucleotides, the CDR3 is TGTGCCAGCAGGCCGGGACAGGGGTCCCACGAGCAGTACTTC.

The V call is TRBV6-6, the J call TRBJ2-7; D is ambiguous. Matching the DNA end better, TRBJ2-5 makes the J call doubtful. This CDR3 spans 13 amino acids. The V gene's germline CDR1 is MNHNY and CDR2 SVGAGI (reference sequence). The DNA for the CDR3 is TGTGCCAGCAGCCTGGCCGACACCCAGACCCAGTACTTC. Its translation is CASSLADTQTQYF.

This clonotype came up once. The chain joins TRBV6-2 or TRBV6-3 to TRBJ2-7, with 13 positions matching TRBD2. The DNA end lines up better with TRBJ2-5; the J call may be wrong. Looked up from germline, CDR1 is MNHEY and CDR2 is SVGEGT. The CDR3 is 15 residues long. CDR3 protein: CASSTGLAGRSTQYF. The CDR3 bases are TGTGCCAGCAGTACGGGACTAGCGGGGAGGTCGACCCAGTACTTC.

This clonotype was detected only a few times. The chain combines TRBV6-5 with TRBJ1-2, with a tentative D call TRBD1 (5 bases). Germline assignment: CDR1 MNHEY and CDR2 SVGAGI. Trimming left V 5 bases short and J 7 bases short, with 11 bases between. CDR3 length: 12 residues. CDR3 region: CASSARDGGYTF. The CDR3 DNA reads TGTGCCAGCAGTGCCCGGGACGGTGGCTACACCTTC.

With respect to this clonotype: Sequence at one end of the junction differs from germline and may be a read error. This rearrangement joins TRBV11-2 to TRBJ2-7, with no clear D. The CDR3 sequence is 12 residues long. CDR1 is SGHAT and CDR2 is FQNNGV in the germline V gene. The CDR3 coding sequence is TGTGCCAGCAGCTTAACGGGTTACGGGCAGTACTTC. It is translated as CASSLTGYGQYF.

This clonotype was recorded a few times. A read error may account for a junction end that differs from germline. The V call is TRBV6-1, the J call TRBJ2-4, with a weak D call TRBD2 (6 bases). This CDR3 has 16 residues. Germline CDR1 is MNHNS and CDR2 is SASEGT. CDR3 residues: CACSVDGGTAKNIQYF. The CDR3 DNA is TGTGCCTGCAGTGTGGATGGGGGGACAGCCAAAAACATTCAGTACTTC.

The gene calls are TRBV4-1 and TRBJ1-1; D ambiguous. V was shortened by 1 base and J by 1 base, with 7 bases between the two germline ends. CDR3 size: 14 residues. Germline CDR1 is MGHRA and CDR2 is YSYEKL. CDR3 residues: CASSQVEGNTEAFF. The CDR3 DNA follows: TGCGCCAGCAGCCAAGTGGAGGGGAACACTGAAGCTTTCTTT.

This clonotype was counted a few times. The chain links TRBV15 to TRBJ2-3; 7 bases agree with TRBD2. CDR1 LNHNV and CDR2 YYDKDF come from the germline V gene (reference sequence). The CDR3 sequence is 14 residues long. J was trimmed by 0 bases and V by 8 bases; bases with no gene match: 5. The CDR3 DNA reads TGTGCCACCCAAGCGGGGAGTAGCACAGATACGCAGTATTTT. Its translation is CATQAGSSTDTQYF.

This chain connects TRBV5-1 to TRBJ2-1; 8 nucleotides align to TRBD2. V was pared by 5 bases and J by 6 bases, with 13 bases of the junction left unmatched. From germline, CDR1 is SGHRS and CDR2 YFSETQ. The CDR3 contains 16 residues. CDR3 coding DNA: TGCGCCAGCAGTTCATTCTCAGCGGGGGAGGCCAATGAGCAGTTCTTC. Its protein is CASSSFSAGEANEQFF.

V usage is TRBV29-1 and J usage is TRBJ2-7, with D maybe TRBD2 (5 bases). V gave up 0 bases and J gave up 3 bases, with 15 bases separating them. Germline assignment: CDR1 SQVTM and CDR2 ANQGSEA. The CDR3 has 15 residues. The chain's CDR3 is CSVEDPSSSVYEQYF. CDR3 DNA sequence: TGCAGCGTTGAAGATCCTAGCTCATCAGTCTACGAGCAGTACTTC.

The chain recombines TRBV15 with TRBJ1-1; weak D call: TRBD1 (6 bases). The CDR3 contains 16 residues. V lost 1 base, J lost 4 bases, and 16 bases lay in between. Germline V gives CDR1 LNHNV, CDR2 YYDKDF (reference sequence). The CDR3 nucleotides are TGTGCCACCAGCAGAGTTGTGGGAAGGGGGAGCACTGAAGCTTTCTTT. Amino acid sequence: CATSRVVGRGSTEAFF. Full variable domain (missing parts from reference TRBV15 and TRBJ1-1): DAMVIQNPRYQVTQFGKPVTLSCSQTLNHNVMYWYQQKSSQAPKLLFHYYDKDFNNEADTPDNFQSRRPNTSFCFLDIRSPGLGDTAMYLCATSRVVGRGSTEAFFGQGTRLTVV.

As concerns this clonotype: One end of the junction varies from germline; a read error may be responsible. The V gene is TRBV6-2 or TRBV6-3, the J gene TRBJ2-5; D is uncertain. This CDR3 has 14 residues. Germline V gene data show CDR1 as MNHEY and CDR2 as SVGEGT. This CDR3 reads CASSYSNRLEIQYF. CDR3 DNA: TGTGCCAGCAGTTACTCGAATCGATTAGAGATCCAGTACTTC.

CDR3 DNA: TGTGCCACCAGCACCCCACAGGGAAATGCAGATACGCAGTATTTT. This encodes CATSTPQGNADTQYF. This chain links TRBV15 with TRBJ2-3, with D possibly being TRBD1 (6 bases). This CDR3 is built from 15 residues. Trimming left V 4 bases short and J 4 bases short, with 15 bases between. CDR1 and CDR2 (germline): LNHNV, YYDKDF (reference sequence).

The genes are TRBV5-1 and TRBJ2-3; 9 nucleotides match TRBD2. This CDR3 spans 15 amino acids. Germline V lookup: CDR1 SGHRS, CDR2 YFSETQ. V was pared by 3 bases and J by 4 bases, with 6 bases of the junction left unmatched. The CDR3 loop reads CASSSAGGLPDTQYF. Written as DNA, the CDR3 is TGCGCCAGCAGCTCAGCGGGGGGTTTGCCAGATACGCAGTATTTT.

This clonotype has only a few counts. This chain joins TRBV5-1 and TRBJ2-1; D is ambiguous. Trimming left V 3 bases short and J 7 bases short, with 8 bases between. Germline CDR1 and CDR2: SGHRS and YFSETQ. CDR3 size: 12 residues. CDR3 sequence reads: CASSYTRNEQFF. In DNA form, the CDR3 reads TGCGCCAGCAGCTACACACGGAATGAGCAGTTCTTC.

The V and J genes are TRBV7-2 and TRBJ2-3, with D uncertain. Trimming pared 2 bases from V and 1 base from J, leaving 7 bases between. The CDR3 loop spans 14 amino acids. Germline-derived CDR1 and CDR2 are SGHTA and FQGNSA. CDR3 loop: CASSLRRCTDTQYF. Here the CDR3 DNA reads TGTGCCAGCAGCTTACGGCGATGCACAGATACGCAGTATTTT.

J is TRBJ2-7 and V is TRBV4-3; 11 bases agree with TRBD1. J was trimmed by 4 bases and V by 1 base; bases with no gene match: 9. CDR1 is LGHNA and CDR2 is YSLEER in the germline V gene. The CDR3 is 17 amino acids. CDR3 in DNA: TGCGCCAGCAGCCAAGCCCTGGCCCGGGACAGGGGGTACGAGCAGTACTTC. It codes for CASSQALARDRGYEQYF.